The 12 T cell receptor beta chains below all came from one sample that was sequenced in a study of OX40 agonist ivuxolimab in advanced cancers. Using immunoSEQ multiplex PCR, the repertoire was profiled, and TCRdb retains in-frame clones only, with some absent. The table records 75,000 to 100,000 clones, about 90% of them present only once. The sequences come from CD4+ or CD8+ T cells sorted from blood, collected in a trial of the OX40 agonist ivuxolimab. The origin of the receptors is an adult with an advanced solid tumor such as melanoma, head and neck, liver or kidney cancer.

The chain links TRBV4-2 to TRBJ1-5; 7 nucleotides line up with TRBD1. The germline CDR1 and CDR2 sequences are LGHNA and YNFKEQ. The CDR3 extends over 15 amino acids. The trim removed 2 bases at V and 7 bases at J, leaving 8 bases unmatched. The CDR3 DNA reads TGTGCCAGCAGCCAATCCCCACAGGGGCTCCAGCCCCAGCATTTT. Translation: CASSQSPQGLQPQHF.

The chain carries TRBV27 and TRBJ1-1, with 7 bases lining up with TRBD1. Germline trimming cut 9 bases from V and 2 bases from J; bases unmatched to any gene: 6. CDR3 length equals 13 residues. Germline-derived CDR1 and CDR2 are MNHEY and SMNVEV (reference sequence). CDR3 loop: CASGGGSNTEAFF. For the CDR3, the DNA is TGTGCCAGTGGAGGGGGCTCCAACACTGAAGCTTTCTTT.

The J gene is TRBJ2-2, the V gene TRBV4-1, with D hard to call. Germline V lookup: CDR1 MGHRA, CDR2 YSYEKL. V lost 1 base, J lost 8 bases, and 20 bases lay in between. The CDR3 spans 17 residues. CDR3 nucleotides: TGCGCCAGCAGCCAAGGCCGTGCTCGACGGACGGAGGGGGAGCTGTTTTTT. Translating gives CASSQGRARRTEGELFF.

The chain has TRBV19 and TRBJ1-2; possible D gene TRBD1, 5 bases. The CDR3 totals 14 residues. Trimming took 2 bases from V and 2 from J, leaving 9 bases between them. In germline, CDR1 is LNHDA, CDR2 SQIVND (reference sequence). This CDR3 reads CASSITGQNYGYTF. The CDR3 DNA reads TGTGCCAGTAGTATAACAGGACAAAACTATGGCTACACCTTC.

J is TRBJ2-1 and V is TRBV4-2; no definite D call. Germline V gene data show CDR1 as LGHNA and CDR2 as YNFKEQ. V was clipped by 4 bases and J by 0 bases, with 10 bases between them. The CDR3 is 15 residues long. The CDR3 nucleotides read TGTGCCAGCAGCCTCCAGGAGAGCTCCTACAATGAGCAGTTCTTC. This gives the protein CASSLQESSYNEQFF.

The V and J genes are TRBV5-4 and TRBJ2-1; 9 bases map to TRBD1. The CDR3 is 16 residues long. The trim removed 5 bases at V and 4 bases at J, leaving 10 bases unmatched. CDR1 and CDR2 (germline): SGHNT, YYREEE (reference sequence). For the CDR3, the DNA is TGTGCCAGCAGAGACCCGACAGGGGGGGGTTACAATGAGCAGTTCTTC. It codes for CASRDPTGGGYNEQFF.

In its sample, this clone was seen a few times. The V and J genes are TRBV6-4 and TRBJ2-1; TRBD1 might be the D (6 bases). This CDR3 is built from 14 residues. Between the trimmed V and J ends, which lost 5 bases and 0 bases, there was a span of 8 bases. From germline, CDR1 is MRHNA and CDR2 SNTAGT. CDR3 region: CASSLQGSYNEQFF. The CDR3 nucleotides read TGTGCCAGCAGTTTACAGGGCTCCTACAATGAGCAGTTCTTC.

The V call is TRBV18, the J call TRBJ2-1; 7 positions agree with TRBD1. The CDR3 runs 14 residues. V gave up 6 bases and J gave up 8 bases; unmatched junction bases: 10. Germline V lookup: CDR1 KGHSH, CDR2 LQKENI. CDR3 amino acids: CASSLGGDNDEQFF. DNA for the CDR3: TGTGCCAGCTCCCTAGGGGGCGACAACGATGAGCAGTTCTTC.

The V gene is TRBV15, the J gene TRBJ2-1, with D perhaps being TRBD1 or TRBD2 (7 bases each). The CDR3 loop spans 15 amino acids. V was cut by 5 bases and J by 5 bases, with 16 bases left in between. Per germline, CDR1 LNHNV and CDR2 YYDKDF (reference sequence). As DNA, the CDR3 is TGTGCCACCAGCCCTCGACAGGGAGGGGACAATGAGCAGTTCTTC. This gives the protein CATSPRQGGDNEQFF.

CDR3 coding DNA: TGTGCCAGCAGCTTAGGAGGGACTTACAAAAACATTCAGTACTTC. Translating it yields CASSLGGTYKNIQYF. This chain links TRBV7-2 with TRBJ2-4; D is perhaps TRBD2 (6 bases). V lost 1 base and J lost 3, with 10 bases in between. The CDR3 loop spans 15 amino acids. Germline V gene lookup returns CDR1 SGHTA and CDR2 FQGNSA.

This rearrangement joins TRBV5-1 to TRBJ2-1; D possibly corresponds to TRBD2 (5 bases). Trimming took 8 bases from V and 7 from J, leaving 16 bases between them. The CDR3 is 13 amino acids. Germline CDR1 SGHRS, CDR2 YFSETQ. In DNA form, the CDR3 reads TGCGCCAGTAGTGATGGACCGGGGAATGAGCAGTTCTTC. It specifies CASSDGPGNEQFF.

This clone turned up a few times. The V and J genes are TRBV7-9 and TRBJ1-6; unclear D gene. V was clipped by 5 bases and J by 6 bases, with 8 bases between them. Germline CDR1 is SEHNR and CDR2 is FQNEAQ (reference sequence). The CDR3 loop spans 13 amino acids. The CDR3 region is CASSPPGNSPLHF. Written as DNA, the CDR3 is TGTGCCAGCAGCCCTCCTGGTAATTCACCCCTCCACTTT.